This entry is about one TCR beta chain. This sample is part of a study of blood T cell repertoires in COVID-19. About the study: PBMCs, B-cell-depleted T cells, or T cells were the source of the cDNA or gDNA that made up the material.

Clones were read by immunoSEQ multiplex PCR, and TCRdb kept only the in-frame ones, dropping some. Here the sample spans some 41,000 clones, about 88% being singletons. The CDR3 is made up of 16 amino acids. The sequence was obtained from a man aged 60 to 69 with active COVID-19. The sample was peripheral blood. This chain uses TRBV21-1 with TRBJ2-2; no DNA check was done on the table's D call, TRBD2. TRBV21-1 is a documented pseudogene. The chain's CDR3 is CASSKWLAGESGELFF. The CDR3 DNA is TGTGCCAGCAGCAAATGGCTAGCGGGAGAGTCCGGGGAGCTGTTTTTT.